A selection of T cell receptor beta chains follows, all from one sample in a study of cytomegalovirus exposure and HLA in healthy donors. Profiling relied on immunoSEQ multiplex PCR, and the TCRdb table lists in-frame clones only, not all of them. This table has fewer than 350,000 clones, around nine tenths appearing once. Sequenced material: PBMCs. The receptors were gathered from a woman between 18 and 30 years old in good health and CMV-seronegative. Each CDR3 is given with its conserved first and last residue. A D gene is named only where the DNA matches it firmly. Size tells how often a clone was seen (once, few, many) or the class of an expanded clone, and some rows leave it out.

v_call: TRBV9
j_call: TRBJ2-1
d_call: TRBD1
clone_size: -
cdr3_aa: CASSAGGPGNEQFF
cdr3_nt: TGTGCCAGCAGCGCAGGGGGTCCTGGCAATGAGCAGTTCTTC

v_call: TRBV19
j_call: TRBJ1-6
d_call: TRBD1
clone_size: -
cdr3_aa: CASKTGASPLHF
cdr3_nt: TGTGCCAGTAAGACAGGGGCTTCACCCCTCCACTTT

v_call: TRBV9
j_call: TRBJ2-1
d_call: -
clone_size: -
cdr3_aa: CASSVMWGVPNDEQFF
cdr3_nt: TGTGCCAGCAGCGTAATGTGGGGAGTGCCGAATGATGAGCAGTTCTTC

v_call: TRBV6-1
j_call: TRBJ1-1
d_call: -
clone_size: -
cdr3_aa: CASSDSPPFRTEAFF
cdr3_nt: TGTGCCAGCAGTGACAGCCCCCCGTTCAGGACTGAAGCTTTCTTT

v_call: TRBV11-3
j_call: TRBJ1-6
d_call: -
clone_size: -
cdr3_aa: CASSLTSSSPLHF
cdr3_nt: TGTGCCAGCAGCCTGACATCATCTTCACCCCTCCACTTT

v_call: TRBV7-3
j_call: TRBJ2-6
d_call: TRBD2
clone_size: once
cdr3_aa: CASSAGGSSGANVLTF
cdr3_nt: TGTGCCAGCAGCGCGGGGGGGAGTTCTGGGGCCAACGTCCTGACTTTC

v_call: TRBV7-9
j_call: TRBJ2-2
d_call: -
clone_size: -
cdr3_aa: CSSSLVAGELFF
cdr3_nt: TGTTCCAGCAGCTTAGTAGCCGGGGAGCTGTTTTTT

v_call: TRBV9
j_call: TRBJ2-7
d_call: TRBD1
clone_size: -
cdr3_aa: CASSASPGQGALNEQYF
cdr3_nt: TGTGCCAGCAGCGCGAGTCCGGGACAGGGTGCCCTTAACGAGCAGTACTTC

v_call: TRBV7-9
j_call: TRBJ1-2
d_call: -
clone_size: -
cdr3_aa: CSSSLGATYGYTF
cdr3_nt: TGTTCCAGCAGCTTAGGGGCTACCTATGGCTACACCTTC

v_call: TRBV13
j_call: TRBJ1-1
d_call: -
clone_size: -
cdr3_aa: CASSPVGAFEAFF
cdr3_nt: TGTGCCAGCAGCCCGGTGGGGGCGTTTGAAGCTTTCTTT

v_call: TRBV4-2
j_call: TRBJ2-2
d_call: TRBD2
clone_size: once
cdr3_aa: CASSWALAGVTTGELFF
cdr3_nt: TGTGCCAGCAGTTGGGCACTAGCGGGGGTCACCACCGGGGAGCTGTTTTTT

v_call: TRBV4-1
j_call: TRBJ1-2
d_call: TRBD1
clone_size: -
cdr3_aa: CASSQEQGVDYGYTF
cdr3_nt: TGCGCCAGCAGCCAAGAACAGGGGGTTGACTATGGCTACACCTTC

v_call: TRBV5-4
j_call: TRBJ2-7
d_call: TRBD2
clone_size: -
cdr3_aa: CASSLRRGGLYEQYF
cdr3_nt: TGTGCCAGCAGCTTGCGGCGGGGGGGGTTGTACGAGCAGTACTTC

v_call: TRBV30
j_call: TRBJ2-7
d_call: TRBD2
clone_size: -
cdr3_aa: CALDMSRVAGRRGASEQYF
cdr3_nt: TGTGCCTTGGACATGTCCAGGGTAGCGGGGAGGAGAGGGGCTAGCGAGCAGTACTTC

v_call: TRBV2
j_call: TRBJ1-1
d_call: TRBD1
clone_size: -
cdr3_aa: CASRGAGGFGGTEAFF
cdr3_nt: TGTGCCAGCAGGGGCGCAGGGGGCTTCGGTGGGACTGAAGCTTTCTTT

v_call: TRBV29-1
j_call: TRBJ1-1
d_call: -
clone_size: -
cdr3_aa: CSVQFQGYNTEAFF
cdr3_nt: TGCAGCGTCCAATTTCAGGGGTACAACACTGAAGCTTTCTTT

v_call: TRBV15
j_call: TRBJ1-4
d_call: -
clone_size: -
cdr3_aa: CATSRVYVLSATNEKLFF
cdr3_nt: TGTGCCACCAGCAGAGTTTACGTCTTATCGGCAACTAATGAAAAACTGTTTTTT

v_call: TRBV27
j_call: TRBJ2-5
d_call: -
clone_size: -
cdr3_aa: CASSLGLKETQYF
cdr3_nt: TGTGCCAGCAGTTTAGGTCTAAAAGAGACCCAGTACTTC

v_call: TRBV13
j_call: TRBJ1-2
d_call: -
clone_size: -
cdr3_aa: CASSPRQDTPYEYGYTF
cdr3_nt: TGTGCCAGCAGCCCCCGACAGGATACTCCGTATGAGTATGGCTACACCTTC

v_call: TRBV19
j_call: TRBJ2-1
d_call: TRBD1
clone_size: -
cdr3_aa: CASSDQGALRFNEQFF
cdr3_nt: TGTGCCAGTAGTGACCAGGGGGCCCTTCGGTTCAATGAGCAGTTCTTC

v_call: TRBV6-5
j_call: TRBJ2-7
d_call: TRBD1
clone_size: -
cdr3_aa: CASSGQGPEEQYF
cdr3_nt: TGTGCCAGCAGCGGACAGGGCCCAGAAGAGCAGTACTTC

v_call: TRBV2
j_call: TRBJ2-5
d_call: TRBD2
clone_size: -
cdr3_aa: CAGMTSRGQETQYF
cdr3_nt: TGTGCCGGTATGACTAGCCGCGGTCAAGAGACCCAGTACTTC

v_call: TRBV4-1
j_call: TRBJ1-3
d_call: -
clone_size: -
cdr3_aa: CASSQANLGGSGNTIYF
cdr3_nt: TGCGCCAGCAGCCAAGCTAATCTAGGGGGCTCTGGAAACACCATATATTTT

v_call: TRBV6-5
j_call: TRBJ1-1
d_call: -
clone_size: -
cdr3_aa: CASSSTSWELNREAFF
cdr3_nt: TGTGCCAGCAGTTCCACGTCATGGGAATTGAACAGGGAAGCTTTCTTT

v_call: TRBV7-9
j_call: TRBJ2-7
d_call: -
clone_size: -
cdr3_aa: CASSPQGKGGSYEQYF
cdr3_nt: TGTGCCAGCAGCCCACAGGGAAAAGGGGGCTCCTACGAGCAGTACTTC

v_call: TRBV6-6
j_call: TRBJ2-7
d_call: TRBD1
clone_size: -
cdr3_aa: CASTPRQGSAYEQYF
cdr3_nt: TGTGCCAGCACTCCTAGACAGGGTAGCGCCTACGAGCAGTACTTC

v_call: TRBV4-2
j_call: TRBJ2-3
d_call: -
clone_size: -
cdr3_aa: CASSQERGMRTDTQYF
cdr3_nt: TGTGCCAGCAGCCAAGAACGGGGGATGAGGACAGATACGCAGTATTTT

v_call: TRBV7-9
j_call: TRBJ2-7
d_call: -
clone_size: -
cdr3_aa: CASSPSGHPYEQYF
cdr3_nt: TGTGCCAGCAGCCCGTCTGGACACCCCTACGAGCAGTACTTC

v_call: TRBV27
j_call: TRBJ2-7
d_call: TRBD1
clone_size: -
cdr3_aa: CASSLSWTGPYEQYF
cdr3_nt: TGTGCCAGCAGTTTATCCTGGACAGGGCCCTACGAGCAGTACTTC

v_call: TRBV19
j_call: TRBJ2-1
d_call: TRBD1
clone_size: -
cdr3_aa: CASSSAGQGDHNEQFF
cdr3_nt: TGTGCCAGTAGCTCGGCCGGACAGGGGGATCACAATGAGCAGTTCTTC

v_call: TRBV10-3
j_call: TRBJ2-3
d_call: TRBD2
clone_size: -
cdr3_aa: CAISDHGGAEDTQYF
cdr3_nt: TGTGCCATCAGTGACCACGGGGGGGCCGAAGATACGCAGTATTTT

v_call: TRBV7-2
j_call: TRBJ1-2
d_call: TRBD1
clone_size: -
cdr3_aa: CASSHPLGQGAAGYTF
cdr3_nt: TGTGCCAGCAGCCACCCACTTGGACAGGGGGCTGCTGGCTACACCTTC

v_call: TRBV28
j_call: TRBJ2-7
d_call: -
clone_size: -
cdr3_aa: CASSKTVLPYYEQYF
cdr3_nt: TGTGCCAGCAGCAAAACAGTCCTTCCCTACTACGAGCAGTACTTC

v_call: TRBV18
j_call: TRBJ1-6
d_call: TRBD1
clone_size: -
cdr3_aa: CASSPRAGTDNSPLHF
cdr3_nt: TGTGCCAGCTCACCACGGGCCGGGACAGATAATTCACCCCTCCACTTT

v_call: TRBV27
j_call: TRBJ2-5
d_call: -
clone_size: -
cdr3_aa: CASIDFNGETQYF
cdr3_nt: TGTGCCAGCATCGACTTTAATGGGGAGACCCAGTACTTC

v_call: TRBV5-1
j_call: TRBJ2-3
d_call: TRBD2
clone_size: -
cdr3_aa: CASSLGPSGGRKGTDTQYF
cdr3_nt: TGCGCCAGCAGCTTGGGGCCCAGCGGGGGGAGGAAGGGCACAGATACGCAGTATTTT

v_call: TRBV9
j_call: TRBJ1-1
d_call: -
clone_size: few
cdr3_aa: CASSVELGGTEAFF
cdr3_nt: TGTGCCAGCAGCGTAGAGTTAGGGGGCACTGAAGCTTTCTTT

v_call: TRBV5-1
j_call: TRBJ2-7
d_call: -
clone_size: -
cdr3_aa: CASSLVQASGSYEQYF
cdr3_nt: TGCGCCAGCAGCTTGGTCCAGGCTTCCGGTTCCTACGAGCAGTACTTC

v_call: TRBV7-6
j_call: TRBJ2-5
d_call: -
clone_size: -
cdr3_aa: CASRQKETQYF
cdr3_nt: TGTGCCAGCAGACAGAAAGAGACCCAGTACTTC

v_call: TRBV6-7
j_call: TRBJ2-2
d_call: TRBD2
clone_size: -
cdr3_aa: CASRESGLAIGGHTGELFF
cdr3_nt: TGTGCCAGCAGAGAATCGGGACTAGCGATCGGGGGCCACACCGGGGAGCTGTTTTTT

v_call: TRBV5-4
j_call: TRBJ1-2
d_call: TRBD1
clone_size: -
cdr3_aa: CASSTDRFYGYTF
cdr3_nt: TGTGCCAGCAGCACGGACAGGTTCTATGGCTACACCTTC

v_call: TRBV30
j_call: TRBJ1-5
d_call: TRBD1
clone_size: -
cdr3_aa: CAWADRKSNQPQHF
cdr3_nt: TGTGCCTGGGCGGACAGGAAGAGCAATCAGCCCCAGCATTTT

v_call: TRBV7-6
j_call: TRBJ1-1
d_call: TRBD1
clone_size: -
cdr3_aa: CASSTGTATFF
cdr3_nt: TGTGCCAGCAGCACCGGGACAGCGACTTTCTTT

v_call: TRBV19
j_call: TRBJ1-4
d_call: -
clone_size: -
cdr3_aa: CASSLNIATNEKLFF
cdr3_nt: TGTGCCAGTAGTCTTAACATTGCAACTAATGAAAAACTGTTTTTT

v_call: TRBV5-6
j_call: TRBJ2-3
d_call: -
clone_size: -
cdr3_aa: CASSYGIPGSDTQYF
cdr3_nt: TGTGCCAGCAGCTACGGGATACCGGGTTCAGATACGCAGTATTTT

v_call: TRBV9
j_call: TRBJ1-1
d_call: -
clone_size: -
cdr3_aa: CASSAWNTEAFF
cdr3_nt: TGTGCCAGCAGCGCATGGAACACTGAAGCTTTCTTT

v_call: TRBV13
j_call: TRBJ1-1
d_call: -
clone_size: -
cdr3_aa: CASSLGRGGSVTEAFF
cdr3_nt: TGTGCCAGCAGCTTAGGCCGGGGCGGGAGTGTTACTGAAGCTTTCTTT

v_call: TRBV5-1
j_call: TRBJ2-1
d_call: TRBD2
clone_size: -
cdr3_aa: CASGRTSGGDEQFF
cdr3_nt: TGCGCCAGCGGACGGACTAGCGGGGGCGATGAGCAGTTCTTC

v_call: TRBV7-8
j_call: TRBJ1-5
d_call: -
clone_size: once
cdr3_aa: CASGAGDQPQHF
cdr3_nt: TGTGCCAGCGGAGCAGGGGATCAGCCCCAGCATTTT

v_call: TRBV19
j_call: TRBJ1-5
d_call: -
clone_size: -
cdr3_aa: CAISTGKSNQPQHF
cdr3_nt: TGTGCCATATCTACAGGGAAGAGCAATCAGCCCCAGCATTTT

v_call: TRBV11-1
j_call: TRBJ1-6
d_call: TRBD1
clone_size: -
cdr3_aa: CASSSRQGWDSPLHF
cdr3_nt: TGTGCCAGCAGCTCAAGACAGGGTTGGGATTCACCCCTCCACTTT

v_call: TRBV5-1
j_call: TRBJ2-7
d_call: TRBD1
clone_size: -
cdr3_aa: CASSLGGGMNEQYF
cdr3_nt: TGCGCCAGCAGCTTGGGAGGGGGCATGAACGAGCAGTACTTC